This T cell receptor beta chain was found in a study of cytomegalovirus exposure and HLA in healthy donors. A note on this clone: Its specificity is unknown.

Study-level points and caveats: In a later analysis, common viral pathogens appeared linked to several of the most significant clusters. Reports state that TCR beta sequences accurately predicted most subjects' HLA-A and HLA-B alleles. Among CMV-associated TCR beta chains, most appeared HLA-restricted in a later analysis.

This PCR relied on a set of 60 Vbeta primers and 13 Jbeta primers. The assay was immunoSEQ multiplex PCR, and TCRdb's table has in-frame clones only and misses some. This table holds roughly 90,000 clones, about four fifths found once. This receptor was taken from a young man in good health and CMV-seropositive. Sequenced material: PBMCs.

CDR3 nucleotides: TGTGCCAGCAGCTTAACTTCCTACAATGAGCAGTTCTTC. Translation: CASSLTSYNEQFF. The J gene is TRBJ2-1, the V gene TRBV7-9; D gene ambiguous. In germline, CDR1 is SEHNR, CDR2 FQNEAQ (reference sequence). CDR3 size: 13 residues. Trimming removed 2 bases from V and 1 base from J, with 3 bases in between.